Below are 14 T cell receptor beta chains sequenced from a single sample in a study of blood T cell repertoires in COVID-19 (dated by TCRdb to between 2020 and 2021). The library came from the immunoSEQ multiplex PCR assay. TCRdb mirrors the immuneACCESS table, restricted to in-frame sequences. Some clones are absent from its copies; in checked studies, under half trace to an unresolved V gene, and the reason for the others is unknown. The sample table contains 110,000 or so clones; only one count was recorded for roughly 76% of them. The biggest ten clones account for over 9% of the sample. The specimen sequenced was peripheral blood. The receptors derive from a woman between 65 and 79 years old with acute or convalescent COVID-19.

The chain employs TRBV3-1 (or the pseudogene TRBV3-2) and TRBJ1-3, with D perhaps matching TRBD1 (6 bases). V lost 5 bases and J 3 bases, leaving 14 bases between the germline ends. CDR1 is LGHDT, CDR2 YNNKEL, per germline (reference sequence). The CDR3 extends over 15 amino acids. CDR3 sequence (DNA): TGTGCCAGCAGCATCCGGGCAGGGGTTGGAAACACCATATATTTT. Amino acids: CASSIRAGVGNTIYF.

The V and J genes are TRBV7-2 and TRBJ1-4; 8 bases agree with TRBD1. The V gene end was trimmed by 6 bases and the J gene end by 8 bases; junction bases not matched to a gene: 8. CDR3 length equals 14 residues. Germline loops: CDR1 SGHTA, CDR2 FQGNSA. The CDR3 DNA sequence: TGTGCCAGCAGTTGGACAGGGAATGGAGAAAAACTGTTTTTT. Its protein is CASSWTGNGEKLFF. Filled out from reference TRBV7-2 and TRBJ1-4, the complete variable domain reads GAGVSQSPSNKVTEKGKDVELRCDPISGHTALYWYRQSLGQGLEFLIYFQGNSAPDKSGLPSDRFSAERTGGSVSTLTIQRTQQEDSAVYLCASSWTGNGEKLFFGSGTQLSVL.

J is TRBJ2-3 and V is TRBV18, with unresolved D. The CDR3 is 13 amino acids. Germline V gene sequence: CDR1 KGHSH, CDR2 LQKENI. Trimming cost V 3 bases and J 6 bases, with 10 bases left between them. DNA for the CDR3: TGTGCCAGCTCACCGGGCGCACAGGATACGCAGTATTTT. Protein product: CASSPGAQDTQYF.

CDR3 sequence: CASSLDLRGPGANVLTF. In DNA, the CDR3 is TGTGCCAGCAGCTTGGATTTACGGGGTCCGGGGGCCAACGTCCTGACTTTC. The chain employs TRBV5-6 and TRBJ2-6; D possibly corresponds to TRBD2 (5 bases). Deletions cut 0 bases from V and 4 bases from J, with 14 bases between. Looked up from germline, CDR1 is SGHDT and CDR2 is YYEEEE. This CDR3 has 17 residues. The variable domain in full, completed from reference TRBV5-6 and TRBJ2-6, reads DAGVTQSPTHLIKTRGQQVTLRCSPKSGHDTVSWYQQALGQGPQFIFQYYEEEERQRGNFPDRFSGHQFPNYSSELNVNALLLGDSALYLCASSLDLRGPGANVLTFGAGSRLTVL.

The V and J genes are TRBV6-2 or TRBV6-3 and TRBJ2-2; no clear D gene. The germline V and J ends were trimmed by 5 bases and 4 bases, with 8 bases remaining between them. Germline-derived CDR1 and CDR2 are MNHEY and SVGEGT. The CDR3 loop spans 13 amino acids. The CDR3 bases are TGTGCCAGCAGTCACAGAACCACCGGGGAGCTGTTTTTT. Its protein product is CASSHRTTGELFF.

The genes are TRBV24-1 and TRBJ2-3; D call uncertain. This CDR3 has 11 amino acids. Germline V gives CDR1 KGHDR, CDR2 SFDVKD. V was cut by 5 bases and J by 6 bases, with 5 bases left in between. The CDR3 region has the DNA TGTGCCACCAGTGTTGCGGATACGCAGTATTTT. Translation gives CATSVADTQYF.

The rearrangement uses TRBV7-2 and TRBJ2-5, with 12 positions matching TRBD1. CDR3 length: 15 amino acids. J gave up 12 bases and V 0 bases, and 8 bases lay outside the gene matches. Germline V gives CDR1 SGHTA, CDR2 FQGNSA. This chain's CDR3 is CASSLARGTGGFEYF. In DNA, the CDR3 is TGTGCCAGCAGCTTAGCCCGAGGGACAGGGGGCTTTGAGTACTTC.

The gene calls are TRBV19 and TRBJ1-5; possible D gene TRBD1, 6 bases. This CDR3 has 15 residues. Trimming pared 4 bases from V and 1 base from J, leaving 11 bases between. The germline V gene encodes CDR1 LNHDA and CDR2 SQIVND (reference sequence). CDR3: CASSTNRVSNQPQHF. The CDR3 bases are TGTGCCAGTAGTACCAACAGGGTAAGCAATCAGCCCCAGCATTTT.

This chain connects TRBV28 to TRBJ2-1; D is possibly TRBD2 (5 bases). The CDR3 has 14 amino acids. Germline V lookup: CDR1 MDHEN, CDR2 SYDVKM. V was trimmed by 5 bases and J by 8 bases, leaving 16 bases between them. CDR3 DNA: TGTGCCAGCAGTCCCCCCGAGTTGGAGGATGAGCAGTTCTTC. The encoded protein is CASSPPELEDEQFF.

The chain uses TRBV7-9 and TRBJ1-3; D unresolved. The CDR3 covers 16 residues. V was cut by 5 bases and J by 0 bases, with 14 bases left in between. In germline, CDR1 is SEHNR, CDR2 FQNEAQ (reference sequence). The CDR3, as DNA: TGTGCCAGCAGCCCAACCCAGGTCCCCTCTGGAAACACCATATATTTT. Its translation is CASSPTQVPSGNTIYF.

The chain is built from TRBV18 and TRBJ2-7, with 9 bases aligning to TRBD1. V was pared by 2 bases and J by 3 bases, with 5 bases of the junction left unmatched. This CDR3 comprises 15 residues. Per the germline V gene, CDR1 is KGHSH and CDR2 is LQKENI. The CDR3 bases are TGTGCCAGCTCACCAAGACAGGGGGAGGGCTACGAGCAGTACTTC. This translates into CASSPRQGEGYEQYF.

The chain has TRBV29-1 and TRBJ2-3; 12 bases agree with TRBD1. V gave up 3 bases and J gave up 2 bases; unmatched junction bases: 9. The CDR3 has 17 residues. CDR1 is SQVTM and CDR2 is ANQGSEA in the germline V gene. In nucleotides, the CDR3 is TGCAGCGTTGACGGGACAGGGGGCGCGAGTTTCACAGATACGCAGTATTTT. This gives the protein CSVDGTGGASFTDTQYF.

V is TRBV12-5 and J is TRBJ1-5; tentative D call: TRBD1 (5 bases). This CDR3 region has 13 residues. CDR1 and CDR2 from the germline V gene are LGHNT and FRNRAP. Trimming left V 6 bases short and J 2 bases short, with 8 bases between. The CDR3 is CASGGEGNQPQHF. In DNA form, the CDR3 reads TGTGCTAGTGGGGGGGAGGGCAATCAGCCCCAGCATTTT.

This clone was seen only once. The rearrangement uses TRBV6-5 and TRBJ2-3; a possible D gene is TRBD1 (5 bases). In germline, CDR1 is MNHEY, CDR2 SVGAGI. The CDR3 consists of 13 residues. The V end was cut by 5 bases, the J end by 4 bases, with 10 bases between. CDR3 sequence reads: CASSTGPSDTQYF. CDR3 coding DNA: TGTGCCAGCAGTACAGGTCCATCAGATACGCAGTATTTT.